This T cell receptor beta chain was sequenced in a study of T-cell memory formation after mild COVID-19. Study overall: Clustering of TCRs was largely donor specific.

Germline V lookup: CDR1 SQVTM, CDR2 ANQGSEA. The CDR3 consists of 12 residues. V was clipped by 8 bases and J by 4 bases; unmatched bases: 3. One entry per CDR3 protein, called by TCRdb with MiXCR from the 5' RACE reads. The sample has around 510,000 distinct CDR3 sequences, roughly a fifth seen once. This clonotype has more than one count but fewer than ten. The clonotype originates from an adult woman who had mild COVID-19 (a few samples of this study predate the infection). Cell type and time point are not known. The rearrangement uses TRBV29-1 and TRBJ2-1; 9 nucleotides line up with TRBD1. The sample taken for sequencing was PBMCs or a T cell subset sorted from them (not recorded which). CDR3 nucleotides: TGCAGCACGGACAGGGGATACAATGAGCAGTTCTTC. Translating it yields CSTDRGYNEQFF.